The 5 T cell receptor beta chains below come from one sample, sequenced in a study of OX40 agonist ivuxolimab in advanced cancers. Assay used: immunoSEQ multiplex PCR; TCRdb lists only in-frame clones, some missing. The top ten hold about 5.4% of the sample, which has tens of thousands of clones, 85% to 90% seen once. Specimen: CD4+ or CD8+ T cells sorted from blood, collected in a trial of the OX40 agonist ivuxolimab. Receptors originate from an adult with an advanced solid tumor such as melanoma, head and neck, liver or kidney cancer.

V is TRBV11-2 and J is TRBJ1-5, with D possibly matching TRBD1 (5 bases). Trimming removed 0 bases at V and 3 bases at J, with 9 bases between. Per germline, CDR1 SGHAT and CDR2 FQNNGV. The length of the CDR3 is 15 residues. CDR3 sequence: CASSLDPGFNQPQHF. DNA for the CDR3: TGTGCCAGCAGCTTAGATCCAGGGTTCAATCAGCCCCAGCATTTT.

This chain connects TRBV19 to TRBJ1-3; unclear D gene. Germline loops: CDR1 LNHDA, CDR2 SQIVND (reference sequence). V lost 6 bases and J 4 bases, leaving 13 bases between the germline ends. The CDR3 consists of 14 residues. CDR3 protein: CASRVGETGNTIYF. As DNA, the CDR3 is TGTGCCAGTAGAGTCGGGGAAACCGGAAACACCATATATTTT.

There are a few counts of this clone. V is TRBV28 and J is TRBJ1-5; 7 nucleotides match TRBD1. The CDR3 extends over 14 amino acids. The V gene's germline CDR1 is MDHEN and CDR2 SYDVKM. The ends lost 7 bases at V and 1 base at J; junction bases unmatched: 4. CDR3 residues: CASTTGASNQPQHF. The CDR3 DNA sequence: TGTGCCAGCACCACAGGGGCGAGCAATCAGCCCCAGCATTTT.

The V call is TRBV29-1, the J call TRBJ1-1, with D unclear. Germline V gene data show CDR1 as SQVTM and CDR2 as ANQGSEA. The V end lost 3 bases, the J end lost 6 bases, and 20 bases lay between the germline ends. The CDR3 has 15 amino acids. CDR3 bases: TGCAGCGTTGACGGCATGAGGCAGTCAAAGCCTGAAGCTTTCTTT. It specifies CSVDGMRQSKPEAFF.

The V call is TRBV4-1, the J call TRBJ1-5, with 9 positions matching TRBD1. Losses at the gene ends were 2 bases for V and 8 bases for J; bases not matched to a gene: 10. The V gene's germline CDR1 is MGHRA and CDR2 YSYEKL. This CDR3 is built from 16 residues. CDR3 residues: CASSQPGQGESKPQHF. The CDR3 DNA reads TGCGCCAGCAGCCAACCGGGACAGGGAGAGAGTAAGCCCCAGCATTTT.